The rows below give T cell receptor beta chains drawn from one sample of a study of T cell responses to AZD1222 COVID-19 vaccine. Here immunoSEQ multiplex PCR was the method, and the copy in TCRdb shows in-frame clones only, minus some. Among about 160,000 clones listed, under 95% were seen once. This specimen was peripheral blood, taken on day 0 of MenACWY control vaccination. All receptors derive from an adult in good health. The conserved cysteine and the conserved F or W are not part of the CDR3 here. The order of the fields is V gene, J gene, D gene, CDR3 protein. The D gene is left open where the match is weak.

V: TRBV9; J: TRBJ2-7; D: TRBD1; CDR3: ASSLQGSPAYEQY
V: TRBV27; J: TRBJ2-1; D: TRBD2; CDR3: ASSLGLAGAREQF
V: TRBV18; J: TRBJ1-1; D: .; CDR3: ASSPKSEGTHTEAF
V: TRBV27; J: TRBJ1-2; D: TRBD1; CDR3: ASSLLTGGSGYT
V: TRBV7-3; J: TRBJ2-2; D: TRBD2; CDR3: ASSLFTGLAAVNTGELF
V: TRBV19; J: TRBJ1-1; D: .; CDR3: ASSMIGQAGEAF
V: TRBV7-6; J: TRBJ2-2; D: .; CDR3: ASSRGTPQANTGELF
V: TRBV6-6; J: TRBJ1-2; D: .; CDR3: ASSYGPPTGYT
V: TRBV7-6; J: TRBJ1-4; D: TRBD1; CDR3: ASSATGTGRANEKLF
V: TRBV19; J: TRBJ2-1; D: .; CDR3: ASSRTVSSYNEQF
V: TRBV19; J: TRBJ1-4; D: .; CDR3: ASRPGGKGKLF
V: TRBV4-3; J: TRBJ1-5; D: .; CDR3: ASSQEVLRDQPQH
V: TRBV4-1; J: TRBJ2-1; D: .; CDR3: ASSRSPAGSSYNEQF
V: TRBV3-1/TRBV3-2; J: TRBJ2-1; D: .; CDR3: ASSPPGSEQF
V: TRBV10-3; J: TRBJ1-1; D: TRBD1; CDR3: AIRPGQGMGGTEAF